Below, 26 T cell receptor beta chains from the same sample are listed, as sequenced in a study of radiotherapy plus CTLA-4 blockade in lung cancer. Assay: immunoSEQ multiplex PCR; the TCRdb copy retains only in-frame clones and omits some. Here the sample spans 62,000 or so clones, around 80% being singletons. The input for sequencing was peripheral blood, taken from a patient treated with radiotherapy plus ipilimumab. The receptors shown here come from a human donor with non-small cell lung cancer who had a complete response to radiotherapy plus ipilimumab.

This clone was picked up one time. The chain employs TRBV5-1 and TRBJ1-4, with no clear D. Germline CDR1 and CDR2: SGHRS and YFSETQ. The CDR3 is 15 residues long. V lost 4 bases and J 5 bases, leaving 15 bases between the germline ends. Here the CDR3 DNA reads TGCGCCAGCAGCCCCGGTGCAGGACGGAATGAAAAACTGTTTTTT. The encoded protein is CASSPGAGRNEKLFF. Supplemented by reference TRBV5-1 and TRBJ1-4, the full variable domain reads KAGVTQTPRYLIKTRGQQVTLSCSPISGHRSVSWYQQTPGQGLQFLFEYFSETQRNKGNFPGRFSGRQFSNSRSEMNVSTLELGDSALYLCASSPGAGRNEKLFFGSGTQLSVL.

In its sample, this clone was seen a few times. The chain uses TRBV15 and TRBJ1-5; D gene ambiguous. Trimming took 0 bases from V and 9 from J, leaving 24 bases between them. There are 18 residues in the CDR3. The V gene's germline CDR1 is LNHNV and CDR2 YYDKDF (reference sequence). The CDR3 loop reads CATSRDPVGGKTTMPQHF. DNA of the CDR3: TGTGCCACCAGCAGAGATCCCGTGGGAGGGAAGACCACAATGCCCCAGCATTTT.

The chain joins TRBV27 to TRBJ2-5; a weak D match, TRBD2 (5 bases). This CDR3 spans 15 amino acids. The V end lost 3 bases, the J end lost 2 bases, and 13 bases lay between the germline ends. Per the germline V gene, CDR1 is MNHEY and CDR2 is SMNVEV (reference sequence). Here the CDR3 reads CASSFGWESQETQYF. The CDR3 nucleotides read TGTGCCAGCAGTTTTGGGTGGGAGAGTCAAGAGACCCAGTACTTC.

The chain couples TRBV18 to TRBJ2-1, with a possible D match to TRBD2 (5 bases). This CDR3 has 16 amino acids. Germline V gives CDR1 KGHSH, CDR2 LQKENI. The V and J ends lost 0 bases and 4 bases respectively, with 13 bases between them. CDR3 nucleotide sequence: TGTGCCAGCTCACCACCCCGGGGAGCTTTTTACAATGAGCAGTTCTTC. This translates into CASSPPRGAFYNEQFF.

The chain couples TRBV6-5 to TRBJ1-1, with D maybe TRBD1 (5 bases). This CDR3 spans 13 amino acids. V gave up 4 bases and J gave up 1 base, with 7 bases separating them. The germline V gene has CDR1 MNHEY and CDR2 SVGAGI. The CDR3: CASSLQENTEAFF. CDR3 sequence (DNA): TGTGCCAGCAGTTTACAGGAGAACACTGAAGCTTTCTTT.

This clone turned up a few times. The gene calls are TRBV7-9 and TRBJ2-5; the match to TRBD1 covers 9 bases. The CDR3 length is 18 residues. The J segment lost 5 bases and the V segment lost 3 bases, leaving 16 bases of the junction unmatched. Germline lookup yields CDR1 SEHNR and CDR2 FQNEAQ (reference sequence). The chain's CDR3 is CASSLTPGQGIHWETQYF. In nucleotides, the CDR3 is TGTGCCAGCAGCTTGACCCCGGGACAGGGAATTCATTGGGAGACCCAGTACTTC.

The chain recombines TRBV6-1 with TRBJ2-1, with TRBD1 matching over 11 bases. From germline, CDR1 is MNHNS and CDR2 SASEGT. CDR3 length equals 15 residues. The trim removed 7 bases at V and 6 bases at J, leaving 8 bases unmatched. The CDR3, as DNA: TGTGCCAGCACTGGGACAGGGGGTACTCCCAATGAGCAGTTCTTC. Amino acids: CASTGTGGTPNEQFF.

V gene TRBV10-3 combines with J gene TRBJ2-1; weak D call: TRBD1 (5 bases). V was clipped by 2 bases and J by 10 bases, with 9 bases between them. This CDR3 region has 12 residues. Germline V CDR1 and CDR2: ENHRY, SYGVKD. The CDR3 here is CAISEKGNEQFF. The CDR3 coding sequence is TGTGCCATCAGTGAGAAGGGGAACGAGCAGTTCTTC.

The V and J genes are TRBV6-6 and TRBJ2-6; possibly TRBD1 for D (6 bases). Looked up from germline, CDR1 is MNHNY and CDR2 is SVGAGI (reference sequence). This CDR3 is built from 14 residues. V dropped 7 bases and J dropped 4 bases, with 11 bases sitting between them. The CDR3 bases are TGTGCCAGCACACAGGGTTCCGGGGCCAACGTCCTGACTTTC. Protein product: CASTQGSGANVLTF.

This sequence joins TRBV27 and TRBJ2-5; D tentatively fits TRBD1 or TRBD2 (5 bases each). V was pared by 6 bases and J by 0 bases, with 17 bases between. In germline, CDR1 is MNHEY, CDR2 SMNVEV (reference sequence). The CDR3 consists of 16 residues. The CDR3 reads CASSYSGSGYQETQYF. The CDR3 nucleotides are TGTGCCAGCAGCTACTCAGGGTCGGGGTACCAAGAGACCCAGTACTTC.

The rearrangement joins TRBV5-6 to TRBJ2-3; 7 nucleotides agree with TRBD2. CDR1 and CDR2 (germline): SGHDT, YYEEEE. The CDR3 has 17 residues. Trimming took 0 bases from V and 2 from J; bases not matched to a gene: 9. CDR3 amino acids: CASSLAEGRGSTDTQYF. In DNA form, the CDR3 reads TGTGCCAGCAGCTTGGCGGAGGGGCGGGGGTCCACAGATACGCAGTATTTT.

This chain connects TRBV6-1 to TRBJ2-6; D is possibly TRBD1 or TRBD2 (6 bases each). The V end lost 4 bases, the J end lost 0 bases, and 19 bases lay between the germline ends. Germline V lookup: CDR1 MNHNS, CDR2 SASEGT. This CDR3 contains 19 residues. The CDR3 protein is CASSGRGRTASSGANVLTF. The CDR3 region has the DNA TGTGCCAGCAGTGGGAGAGGGAGGACAGCTAGCTCTGGGGCCAACGTCCTGACTTTC.

The chain employs TRBV10-1 and TRBJ2-1; perhaps TRBD2 as D (5 bases). The V and J ends lost 3 bases and 7 bases respectively, with 13 bases between them. This CDR3 contains 14 residues. From germline, CDR1 is WNHNN and CDR2 SYGVQD (reference sequence). CDR3 nucleotides: TGCGCCAGCAGTGAAACTCGGGGTAGGAATGAGCAGTTCTTC. Translated: CASSETRGRNEQFF.

The rearrangement uses TRBV23-1 and TRBJ1-5; weak D call: TRBD1 (6 bases). TRBV23-1 is an open reading frame, and its role is uncertain. The length of the CDR3 is 18 residues. V dropped 1 base and J dropped 0 bases, with 16 bases sitting between them. In DNA form, the CDR3 reads TGCGCCAGCAGTCAATGCCCCAGGGGTGGAGATAGCAATCAGCCCCAGCATTTT. Its protein product is CASSQCPRGGDSNQPQHF.

This sequence joins TRBV4-1 and TRBJ2-1; TRBD2 agrees at 8 bases. V trimming: 4 bases; J trimming: 6 bases; junction bases outside the gene matches: 11. Germline V gives CDR1 MGHRA, CDR2 YSYEKL. The CDR3 runs 16 residues. The CDR3 reads CASSLDSGLVTNEQFF. CDR3 sequence (DNA): TGCGCCAGCAGCCTTGATTCGGGACTAGTCACCAATGAGCAGTTCTTC.

The chain joins TRBV30 to TRBJ1-1; possible D gene TRBD1, 5 bases. This CDR3 comprises 16 residues. V was cut by 0 bases and J by 5 bases, with 19 bases left in between. Germline loops: CDR1 GTSNPN, CDR2 SVGIG (reference sequence). The CDR3 DNA sequence: TGTGCCTGGAGTGTATCTTCGGGGAGGGGTAGGACTGAAGCTTTCTTT. Amino acids: CAWSVSSGRGRTEAFF.

The chain links TRBV9 to TRBJ2-1, with 11 bases matching TRBD2. This CDR3 contains 16 residues. V trimming: 0 bases; J trimming: 9 bases; junction bases outside the gene matches: 8. Germline CDR1 is SGDLS and CDR2 is YYNGEE. This CDR3 is CASSVVLSGRAGEQFF. CDR3 nucleotides: TGTGCCAGCAGCGTAGTTCTTAGCGGGAGGGCCGGTGAGCAGTTCTTC.

This sequence joins TRBV7-8 and TRBJ2-1; D may be TRBD1 (6 bases). In germline, CDR1 is SGHVS, CDR2 FQNEAQ. The CDR3 has 16 amino acids. V lost 4 bases and J lost 4, with 17 bases in between. DNA for the CDR3: TGTGCCAGCAGCTCCTACAGGGTTCCTTCGTACAATGAGCAGTTCTTC. Its translation: CASSSYRVPSYNEQFF.

V gene TRBV2 combines with J gene TRBJ2-1; TRBD2 matches at 8 bases. This CDR3 spans 13 amino acids. Germline V gives CDR1 SNHLY, CDR2 FYNNEI. Trimming cost V 6 bases and J 4 bases; bases outside gene matches: 2. The CDR3 loop reads CASRSGRYNEQFF. CDR3 nucleotides: TGTGCCAGCAGGAGCGGGAGATACAATGAGCAGTTCTTC.

The chain carries TRBV28 and TRBJ1-1, with TRBD1 as a possible D gene (5 bases). The CDR3 is 15 residues long. The V and J ends lost 2 bases and 3 bases respectively, with 13 bases between them. Germline values: CDR1 MDHEN, CDR2 SYDVKM. CDR3 sequence reads: CASSLTSQGHTEAFF. The CDR3 region has the DNA TGTGCCAGCAGTTTAACTTCGCAGGGACACACTGAAGCTTTCTTT.

CDR3 amino acids: CASSALAGELFF. As DNA, the CDR3 is TGCGCCAGCAGTGCTCTAGCCGGGGAGCTGTTTTTT. This chain connects TRBV10-1 to TRBJ2-2, with D hard to call. This CDR3 region has 12 residues. Deletions cut 4 bases from V and 6 bases from J, with 6 bases between. Germline V lookup: CDR1 WNHNN, CDR2 SYGVQD (reference sequence).

The chain joins TRBV7-2 to TRBJ1-4, with a possible D match to TRBD1 (6 bases). This CDR3 comprises 19 residues. The germline V gene encodes CDR1 SGHTA and CDR2 FQGNSA. With 3 bases removed from V and 3 bases from J, the gap between germline ends came to 23 bases. The CDR3 protein is CASSLGSGTQRRSNEKLFF. DNA of the CDR3: TGTGCCAGCAGCTTGGGGTCCGGGACACAAAGGCGCTCTAATGAAAAACTGTTTTTT.

The V call is TRBV10-3, the J call TRBJ1-5, with D possibly matching TRBD1 (5 bases). V was pared by 10 bases and J by 0 bases, with 13 bases between. Germline V gene sequence: CDR1 ENHRY, CDR2 SYGVKD. There are 14 residues in the CDR3. CDR3 residues: CATTDSYSNQPQHF. The CDR3 DNA sequence: TGTGCCACCACCGACAGTTATAGCAATCAGCCCCAGCATTTT.

The J gene is TRBJ1-6, the V gene TRBV4-1; a weak D match, TRBD1 (5 bases). The CDR3 spans 13 residues. The V gene lost 3 bases and the J gene lost 10 bases, with 10 bases spanning the gap. CDR1 is MGHRA, CDR2 YSYEKL, per germline. In DNA, the CDR3 is TGCGCCAGCAGCCACGGACGGGACTCACCCCTCCACTTT. Its protein product is CASSHGRDSPLHF.

The chain carries TRBV6-5 and TRBJ2-7, with D possibly being TRBD2 (5 bases). There are 16 residues in the CDR3. Germline CDR1 is MNHEY and CDR2 is SVGAGI. Trimming pared 0 bases from V and 3 bases from J, leaving 15 bases between. The DNA for the CDR3 is TGTGCCAGCAGTTACTCCCGAGGGATGAGAGGCTACGAGCAGTACTTC. This sequence encodes CASSYSRGMRGYEQYF.

This clone was recorded a few times. The V call is TRBV4-3, the J call TRBJ1-5; 9 bases fit TRBD1. The CDR3 is 16 amino acids. V trimming: 1 base; J trimming: 0 bases; junction bases outside the gene matches: 1. Per the germline V gene, CDR1 is LGHNA and CDR2 is YSLEER. The CDR3 coding sequence is TGCGCCAGCAGCCAAGGGACAGGGGTTAGCAATCAGCCCCAGCATTTT. It translates to CASSQGTGVSNQPQHF.